The next 2 T cell receptor beta chains were all read from a single sample in a study of CD8 T cells in ankylosing spondylitis. Study conclusions and caveats: Blood from ankylosing spondylitis patients appeared to carry a characteristic roughly 8-variant TCR beta motif.

Their specific antigens are unknown. TCRdb fed the 5' RACE reads into MiXCR, producing one record per CDR3 protein. The profile shows 300,000 to 400,000 distinct CDR3 sequences, approximately 20% of them singletons. The sample taken for sequencing was blood, either unsorted or a sorted T cell fraction (not recorded which). These receptors all stem from a male donor with ankylosing spondylitis.

The chain couples TRBV15 to TRBJ2-5, with D possibly being TRBD1 or TRBD2 (5 bases each). The ends were cut back, 1 base at V and 5 bases at J, with 8 bases in the middle. CDR3 length: 13 amino acids. Germline CDR1 reads LNHNV; CDR2 reads YYDKDF (reference sequence). The CDR3 loop is CATSRAGTETQYF. DNA of the CDR3: TGTGCCACCAGCAGAGCAGGGACGGAGACCCAGTACTTC.

The chain uses TRBV23-1 and TRBJ2-5; no reliable D call. TRBV23-1 is filed as an ORF, its function uncertain. The CDR3 length is 9 residues. V was pared by 8 bases and J by 9 bases, with 7 bases between. The CDR3 here is CASRRPQYF. Here the CDR3 DNA reads TGCGCCAGCCGACGCCCCCAGTACTTC.